What follows are 29 T cell receptor beta chains derived from one specimen sequenced in a study of shared clonotypes between healthy human individuals. Using immunoSEQ multiplex PCR, the repertoire was profiled, and TCRdb retains in-frame clones only, with some absent. This sample has 2 million to 3 million clones, with roughly nine tenths found just once. The material sequenced was naive CD4+ T cells sorted from blood. The subset here: CD45RA+ positively selected. These receptors all come from a man between 18 and 35 years old in good health.

The V call is TRBV7-6, the J call TRBJ2-2, with 12 bases matching TRBD2. CDR3 length equals 17 residues. The V gene's germline CDR1 is SGHVS and CDR2 FNYEAQ. The trim removed 5 bases at V and 7 bases at J, leaving 11 bases unmatched. DNA for the CDR3: TGTGCCAGCAGCCCTTGGCTAGCGGGGGGGCCGAACGGGGAGCTGTTTTTT. Protein product: CASSPWLAGGPNGELFF.

The V call is TRBV18, the J call TRBJ1-5; a possible D gene is TRBD1 (6 bases). CDR1 KGHSH and CDR2 LQKENI come from the germline V gene. Between the trimmed V and J ends, which lost 3 bases and 5 bases, there was a span of 14 bases. The CDR3 runs 15 residues. CDR3 region: CASSPLGQRHQPQHF. CDR3 sequence (DNA): TGTGCCAGCTCACCCCTTGGACAGAGGCATCAGCCCCAGCATTTT. The entire variable domain, with the rest obtained from reference TRBV18 and TRBJ1-5, is as follows: NAGVMQNPRHLVRRRGQEARLRCSPMKGHSHVYWYRQLPEEGLKFMVYLQKENIIDESGMPKERFSAEFPKEGPSILRIQQVVRGDSAAYFCASSPLGQRHQPQHFGDGTRLSIL.

As concerns this clone: The same CDR3 is also encoded by other DNA sequences in this sample. The V gene is TRBV6-5, the J gene TRBJ1-1; TRBD1 is a possible D gene (5 bases). CDR1 and CDR2 from the germline V gene are MNHEY and SVGAGI. This CDR3 is 14 amino acids long. V was pared by 2 bases and J by 1 base, with 8 bases between. The CDR3 spells CASSYGTPNTEAFF. The CDR3, as DNA: TGTGCCAGCAGTTACGGGACGCCGAACACTGAAGCTTTCTTT.

V and J are TRBV7-2 and TRBJ2-1, with 7 positions matching TRBD2. The V gene end was trimmed by 5 bases and the J gene end by 13 bases; junction bases not matched to a gene: 14. Germline V gene lookup returns CDR1 SGHTA and CDR2 FQGNSA. There are 14 residues in the CDR3. The CDR3 coding sequence is TGTGCCAGCAGCCCCGCTATTCTTGGGACTAAACAGTTCTTC. The encoded protein is CASSPAILGTKQFF.

This chain uses TRBV5-4 with TRBJ2-3; 9 positions match TRBD1. The germline V gene has CDR1 SGHNT and CDR2 YYREEE (reference sequence). The CDR3 contains 16 residues. V lost 5 bases, J lost 4 bases, and 11 bases stayed unmatched. In DNA, the CDR3 is TGTGCCAGCAGGCCCGGGACAGGGTTGCTAGCAGATACGCAGTATTTT. It codes for CASRPGTGLLADTQYF.

The chain employs TRBV10-3 and TRBJ2-3, with D possibly TRBD2 on 5 matching bases. This CDR3 has 15 amino acids. The germline V gene has CDR1 ENHRY and CDR2 SYGVKD. Deletions cut 7 bases from V and 5 bases from J, with 19 bases between. The CDR3 DNA follows: TGTGCCATCATAGGACGGCTAGCAGGCCAAGATACGCAGTATTTT. This translates into CAIIGRLAGQDTQYF.

The CDR3, as DNA: TGTGCCAGCAGCGTAGAAAAGGGATTTGAAGGCTACACCTTC. Its protein is CASSVEKGFEGYTF. The J gene is TRBJ1-2, the V gene TRBV9; D uncertain. The CDR3 runs 14 residues. Trimming left V 0 bases short and J 8 bases short, with 14 bases between. CDR1 is SGDLS, CDR2 YYNGEE, per germline.

This chain joins TRBV15 and TRBJ2-7; 7 nucleotides align to TRBD1. Looked up from germline, CDR1 is LNHNV and CDR2 is YYDKDF (reference sequence). The V gene end was trimmed by 4 bases and the J gene end by 2 bases; junction bases not matched to a gene: 17. This CDR3 has 18 amino acids. The CDR3, as DNA: TGTGCCACCAGCACGATAAGGGCCCAAGGGGGCCCAACCTACGAGCAGTACTTC. This codes for CATSTIRAQGGPTYEQYF.

This clone was recorded a few times. The chain has TRBV5-4 and TRBJ2-1; D is possibly TRBD1 (5 bases). V lost 0 bases and J 4 bases, leaving 14 bases between the germline ends. The V gene's germline CDR1 is SGHNT and CDR2 YYREEE (reference sequence). The CDR3 length is 16 residues. CDR3 in amino acids: CASSLAGQGLYNEQFF. CDR3 nucleotides: TGTGCCAGCAGCTTGGCTGGGCAGGGCCTATACAATGAGCAGTTCTTC.

This clone was recorded only once. This chain uses TRBV5-1 with TRBJ2-7; 9 nucleotides agree with TRBD2. Per germline, CDR1 SGHRS and CDR2 YFSETQ. Trimming removed 4 bases from V and 7 bases from J; junction bases left unmatched: 9. The CDR3 has 14 amino acids. Written as DNA, the CDR3 is TGCGCCAGCAGCCCTGGGGTAGCGGGAGTTGAGCAGTACTTC. This encodes CASSPGVAGVEQYF.

This rearrangement joins TRBV5-6 to TRBJ2-1; the D gene is possibly TRBD1 (6 bases). Trimming pared 4 bases from V and 1 base from J, leaving 12 bases between. CDR3 size: 15 residues. CDR1 is SGHDT and CDR2 is YYEEEE in the germline V gene. The CDR3 is CASSTGFGSYNEQFF. The CDR3 DNA reads TGTGCCAGCAGCACAGGGTTTGGGTCCTACAATGAGCAGTTCTTC. The full variable domain, with the rest looked up from reference TRBV5-6 and TRBJ2-1, is DAGVTQSPTHLIKTRGQQVTLRCSPKSGHDTVSWYQQALGQGPQFIFQYYEEEERQRGNFPDRFSGHQFPNYSSELNVNALLLGDSALYLCASSTGFGSYNEQFFGPGTRLTVL.

This rearrangement joins TRBV18 to TRBJ1-1; 9 nucleotides match TRBD1. This CDR3 contains 16 residues. After removal of 1 base from V and 4 bases from J, the junction contained 7 bases not matched to a gene. Germline assignment: CDR1 KGHSH and CDR2 LQKENI. The CDR3 DNA reads TGTGCCAGCTCACCACTTCCCGTACAGGGGGCCACTGAAGCTTTCTTT. Translating it yields CASSPLPVQGATEAFF.

This clone has a handful of counts. The chain has TRBV4-1 and TRBJ1-6; D remains ambiguous. The V end lost 0 bases, the J end lost 5 bases, and 11 bases lay between the germline ends. This CDR3 is built from 16 residues. The germline CDR1 and CDR2 sequences are MGHRA and YSYEKL. The CDR3 DNA reads as TGCGCCAGCAGCCAAGAGAGGCGATCGGATAATTCACCCCTCCACTTT. It is translated as CASSQERRSDNSPLHF.

This clone was observed a few times. The chain uses TRBV28 and TRBJ1-1; 7 bases fit TRBD1. The CDR3 has 13 amino acids. J was trimmed by 3 bases and V by 6 bases; bases with no gene match: 4. Germline V gives CDR1 MDHEN, CDR2 SYDVKM. This chain's CDR3 is CASRGDSYTEAFF. The CDR3 DNA reads TGTGCCAGCAGGGGGGACAGCTACACTGAAGCTTTCTTT.

This rearrangement joins TRBV6-5 to TRBJ2-7; 8 bases are a match to TRBD2. The length of the CDR3 is 16 residues. CDR1 is MNHEY, CDR2 SVGAGI, per germline. Trimming removed 2 bases from V and 7 bases from J; junction bases left unmatched: 13. The CDR3 nucleotides are TGTGCCAGCAGTTACGTTAGCGGGACCGGATGGGGGGAGCAGTACTTC. It translates to CASSYVSGTGWGEQYF.

Comment on this clone: One junction end does not reproduce the germline sequence, and a read error may be involved. Other nucleotide sequences from this sample produce the same CDR3. The V call is TRBV29-1, the J call TRBJ2-5; D remains unclear. Germline CDR1 SQVTM, CDR2 ANQGSEA. The CDR3 covers 15 residues. The CDR3 region is CSVEDIVPEVETQYF. The CDR3 bases are TGCAGCGTTGAAGATATTGTCCCAGAGGTGGAGACTCAGTACTTC.

The chain uses TRBV6-6 and TRBJ1-1; D not resolved. The CDR3 has 12 amino acids. Between the trimmed V and J ends, which lost 6 bases and 3 bases, there was a span of 8 bases. Germline CDR1 reads MNHNY; CDR2 reads SVGAGI (reference sequence). This chain's CDR3 is CASRPEDTEAFF. CDR3 sequence (DNA): TGTGCCAGCAGGCCAGAGGACACTGAAGCTTTCTTT.

Note on this clone: This sample also contains other DNA sequences that code for the same CDR3. This chain joins TRBV2 and TRBJ2-7; 8 bases are shared with TRBD1. This CDR3 has 12 residues. The ends lost 11 bases at V and 2 bases at J; junction bases unmatched: 5. The germline V gene encodes CDR1 SNHLY and CDR2 FYNNEI. In nucleotides, the CDR3 is TGTGCCTCCCGGACAGGGCCCTACGAGCAGTACTTC. It translates to CASRTGPYEQYF.

Regarding this clone: The sample carries other DNA sequences with the same CDR3. V is TRBV19 and J is TRBJ2-1; 8 nucleotides align to TRBD1. Germline assignment: CDR1 LNHDA and CDR2 SQIVND (reference sequence). V lost 5 bases and J lost 2; bases outside the gene matches: 5. The CDR3 totals 15 residues. CDR3 protein: CASSPRTGTYNEQFF. The CDR3 nucleotides are TGTGCCAGTAGTCCTCGGACAGGGACCTACAATGAGCAGTTCTTC.

J is TRBJ2-1 and V is TRBV4-1, with 8 bases that match TRBD2. V lost 0 bases and J lost 12; bases outside the gene matches: 7. The V gene's germline CDR1 is MGHRA and CDR2 YSYEKL. This CDR3 comprises 14 residues. CDR3 bases: TGCGCCAGCAGCCAAGAGCCAGCGGGGGTATTGCAGTTCTTC. Translating gives CASSQEPAGVLQFF.

There are a few counts of this clone. The chain employs TRBV18 and TRBJ1-6, with 8 bases lining up with TRBD1. The CDR3 contains 16 residues. The junction had 9 bases not matched to a gene; V was cut back by 6 bases and J by 5 bases. The germline V gene encodes CDR1 KGHSH and CDR2 LQKENI. The chain's CDR3 is CASSGQGAFDNSPLHF. For the CDR3, the DNA is TGTGCCAGCTCCGGGCAGGGGGCTTTCGATAATTCACCCCTCCACTTT.

This clone was recorded only once. The chain recombines TRBV2 with TRBJ2-1; 9 bases are a match to TRBD2. The CDR3 covers 15 residues. With 1 base clipped from V and 2 bases from J, the junction kept 0 bases outside the gene matches. Germline lookup yields CDR1 SNHLY and CDR2 FYNNEI. CDR3 coding DNA: TGTGCCAGCAGTGAAGGCGGGGGGGCCTACAATGAGCAGTTCTTC. Translation gives CASSEGGGAYNEQFF.

This chain links TRBV6-5 with TRBJ2-1; TRBD2 agrees at 7 bases. The CDR3 extends over 14 amino acids. Looked up from germline, CDR1 is MNHEY and CDR2 is SVGAGI. V shed 5 bases and J 9 bases; nucleotides not matched to a gene: 10. The DNA for the CDR3 is TGTGCCAGCAGTCCGGGACTAATGCTTTTTGAGCAGTTCTTC. This sequence encodes CASSPGLMLFEQFF.

To note about this clone: Sequence at one end of the junction differs from germline and may be a read error. This chain uses TRBV4-1 with TRBJ1-1; D remains unclear. The germline V gene has CDR1 MGHRA and CDR2 YSYEKL. The CDR3 runs to 15 residues. The CDR3 sequence: CASSQGLGWGTEAFF. The DNA of the CDR3 is TGCGCCAGCAGTCAAGGGCTAGGGTGGGGAACTGAAGCTTTCTTT.

V is TRBV28 and J is TRBJ2-3, with TRBD2 matching over 13 bases. The CDR3 runs 18 residues. The V gene's germline CDR1 is MDHEN and CDR2 SYDVKM. V lost 6 bases to trimming and J lost 0 bases; unmatched junction nucleotides: 9. The CDR3 loop is CASSPGLAGEPSTDTQYF. CDR3 DNA sequence: TGTGCCAGCAGCCCAGGACTAGCGGGGGAACCTAGCACAGATACGCAGTATTTT.

This clone was counted once. The chain couples TRBV5-1 to TRBJ2-1, with 11 bases that match TRBD1. Germline loops: CDR1 SGHRS, CDR2 YFSETQ. Trimming took 3 bases from V and 5 from J; bases not matched to a gene: 4. This CDR3 contains 15 residues. In DNA form, the CDR3 reads TGCGCCAGCAGCTGGCGGACAGGGGGCAACAATGAGCAGTTCTTC. Translating gives CASSWRTGGNNEQFF.

In nucleotides, the CDR3 is TGTGCCATCAGCCCGCAAAGCGGACGTGCAGCGTCCTCCTACGAGCAGTACTTC. This encodes CAISPQSGRAASSYEQYF. This sequence joins TRBV10-3 and TRBJ2-7; D possibly corresponds to TRBD2 (5 bases). Trimming cost V 6 bases and J 0 bases, with 24 bases left between them. This CDR3 has 18 amino acids. CDR1 ENHRY and CDR2 SYGVKD come from the germline V gene.

This clone was picked up one time. The rearrangement joins TRBV6-6 to TRBJ1-5; D call uncertain. Per germline, CDR1 MNHNY and CDR2 SVGAGI (reference sequence). The V and J ends lost 5 bases and 4 bases respectively, with 6 bases between them. The CDR3 totals 12 residues. The CDR3 protein is CASSTGNQPQHF. CDR3 bases: TGTGCCAGCAGTACGGGGAATCAGCCCCAGCATTTT.

The chain combines TRBV10-2 with TRBJ1-3, with TRBD1 as a possible D gene (6 bases). Trimming pared 4 bases from V and 4 bases from J, leaving 20 bases between. This CDR3 is 17 amino acids long. Germline lookup yields CDR1 WSHSY and CDR2 SAAADI. CDR3 loop: CASSAKSTGTLGNTIYF. The CDR3 nucleotides are TGCGCCAGCAGTGCAAAATCAACAGGGACCTTGGGAAACACCATATATTTT.